The 10 T cell receptor beta chains below all came from one sample that was sequenced in a study of metastatic and nonmetastatic thyroid tumors. Prior to thyroid surgery, none of the patients had received any treatment. TCRdb ran MiXCR on the PCR reads. The table includes about 25,000 clones, around 13% detected once. Source material: blood. These receptors were obtained from a female donor with papillary thyroid cancer or a benign thyroid nodule (not recorded which). Some clones in this sample may be carry-over from other donors' samples.

In this sample, this clone turned up many times. J is TRBJ1-2 and V is TRBV6-1; tentative D call: TRBD1 (5 bases). The CDR3 totals 14 residues. CDR1 and CDR2 from the germline V gene are MNHNS and SASEGT. V was cut by 2 bases and J by 7 bases, with 14 bases left in between. CDR3 coding DNA: TGTGCCAGCAGTGAACCAGTATTTGGGGGTGGCTACACCTTC. Translated: CASSEPVFGGGYTF.

This clone was seen repeatedly, ten times or more. The chain uses TRBV20-1 and TRBJ2-7, with D perhaps TRBD2 (6 bases). CDR3 length: 15 residues. The V end was cut by 0 bases, the J end by 3 bases, with 15 bases between. CDR1 is DFQATT and CDR2 is SNEGSKA in the germline V gene (reference sequence). The CDR3 region is CSARDGTFSYYEQYF. As DNA, the CDR3 is TGCAGTGCTAGAGATGGGACTTTCTCTTACTACGAGCAGTACTTC.

In this sample, this clone turned up many times. The rearrangement links TRBV18 to TRBJ1-1; 7 bases match TRBD1. Germline CDR1 and CDR2: KGHSH and LQKENI. V trimming: 3 bases; J trimming: 5 bases; junction bases outside the gene matches: 9. This CDR3 region has 15 residues. This CDR3 is CASSPIQGGGTEAFF. CDR3 coding DNA: TGTGCCAGCTCACCGATCCAGGGGGGAGGGACTGAAGCTTTCTTT.

This clone was observed a handful of times. The DNA of the CDR3 is TGTGCCAGCAGTCTAGAATACGAGCAGTACTTC. This sequence encodes CASSLEYEQYF. The V gene is TRBV6-5, the J gene TRBJ2-7; D not certain. The CDR3 totals 11 residues. Germline values: CDR1 MNHEY, CDR2 SVGAGI. Trimming stripped 5 bases from V and 4 bases from J, with 6 bases between.

The sample holds many counts of this clone. J is TRBJ2-7 and V is TRBV7-9; D uncertain. V dropped 4 bases and J dropped 1 base, with 8 bases sitting between them. Germline V gene data show CDR1 as SEHNR and CDR2 as FQNEAQ (reference sequence). The CDR3 is 13 amino acids. CDR3 in DNA: TGTGCCAGCAGCTCCCAGCATTCCTACGAGCAGTACTTC. The encoded protein is CASSSQHSYEQYF.

The CDR3 DNA reads as TGTGCCAGCAGTTCTGGTAACTCCTACGAGCAGTACTTC. Its protein is CASSSGNSYEQYF. The chain is built from TRBV28 and TRBJ2-7; D unclear. Germline CDR1 and CDR2: MDHEN and SYDVKM. The V and J ends lost 4 bases and 0 bases respectively, with 7 bases between them. The CDR3 runs to 13 residues.

There are many counts of this clone. The gene calls are TRBV20-1 and TRBJ1-1; D not certain. This CDR3 comprises 14 residues. The germline CDR1 and CDR2 sequences are DFQATT and SNEGSKA (reference sequence). The ends were cut back, 3 bases at V and 0 bases at J, with 11 bases in the middle. In DNA, the CDR3 is TGCAGTGCTAGTGAGACGGGGATGAACACTGAAGCTTTCTTT. It yields the protein CSASETGMNTEAFF.

This clone was seen at least ten times. This chain links TRBV3-1 with TRBJ1-6; TRBD1 is a possible D gene (6 bases). Germline V gene data show CDR1 as LGHDT and CDR2 as YNNKEL (reference sequence). The CDR3 extends over 15 amino acids. The V end lost 0 bases, the J end lost 11 bases, and 14 bases lay between the germline ends. CDR3 nucleotide sequence: TGTGCCAGCAGCCAAGAGGGACACCCGGGGACACCCCTCCACTTT. It yields the protein CASSQEGHPGTPLHF.

This clone has more than one count but fewer than ten. The rearrangement joins TRBV12-3 or TRBV12-4 to TRBJ2-2; possibly TRBD1 or TRBD2 for D (7 bases each). The CDR3 sequence is 14 residues long. V was trimmed by 0 bases and J by 14 bases, leaving 16 bases between them. The DNA for the CDR3 is TGTGCCAGCAGTTTAGCGGGAGGGGGCGGTGATCTGTTTTTT. This codes for CASSLAGGGGDLFF.

This clone was seen at least ten times. This rearrangement joins TRBV7-6 to TRBJ1-4; 8 bases are shared with TRBD1. This CDR3 has 14 amino acids. Germline V gives CDR1 SGHVS, CDR2 FNYEAQ. The junction had 2 bases not matched to a gene; V was cut back by 1 base and J by 7 bases. The CDR3 sequence is CASSLVQGGEKLFF. CDR3 DNA: TGTGCCAGCAGCTTAGTACAGGGGGGTGAAAAACTGTTTTTT.